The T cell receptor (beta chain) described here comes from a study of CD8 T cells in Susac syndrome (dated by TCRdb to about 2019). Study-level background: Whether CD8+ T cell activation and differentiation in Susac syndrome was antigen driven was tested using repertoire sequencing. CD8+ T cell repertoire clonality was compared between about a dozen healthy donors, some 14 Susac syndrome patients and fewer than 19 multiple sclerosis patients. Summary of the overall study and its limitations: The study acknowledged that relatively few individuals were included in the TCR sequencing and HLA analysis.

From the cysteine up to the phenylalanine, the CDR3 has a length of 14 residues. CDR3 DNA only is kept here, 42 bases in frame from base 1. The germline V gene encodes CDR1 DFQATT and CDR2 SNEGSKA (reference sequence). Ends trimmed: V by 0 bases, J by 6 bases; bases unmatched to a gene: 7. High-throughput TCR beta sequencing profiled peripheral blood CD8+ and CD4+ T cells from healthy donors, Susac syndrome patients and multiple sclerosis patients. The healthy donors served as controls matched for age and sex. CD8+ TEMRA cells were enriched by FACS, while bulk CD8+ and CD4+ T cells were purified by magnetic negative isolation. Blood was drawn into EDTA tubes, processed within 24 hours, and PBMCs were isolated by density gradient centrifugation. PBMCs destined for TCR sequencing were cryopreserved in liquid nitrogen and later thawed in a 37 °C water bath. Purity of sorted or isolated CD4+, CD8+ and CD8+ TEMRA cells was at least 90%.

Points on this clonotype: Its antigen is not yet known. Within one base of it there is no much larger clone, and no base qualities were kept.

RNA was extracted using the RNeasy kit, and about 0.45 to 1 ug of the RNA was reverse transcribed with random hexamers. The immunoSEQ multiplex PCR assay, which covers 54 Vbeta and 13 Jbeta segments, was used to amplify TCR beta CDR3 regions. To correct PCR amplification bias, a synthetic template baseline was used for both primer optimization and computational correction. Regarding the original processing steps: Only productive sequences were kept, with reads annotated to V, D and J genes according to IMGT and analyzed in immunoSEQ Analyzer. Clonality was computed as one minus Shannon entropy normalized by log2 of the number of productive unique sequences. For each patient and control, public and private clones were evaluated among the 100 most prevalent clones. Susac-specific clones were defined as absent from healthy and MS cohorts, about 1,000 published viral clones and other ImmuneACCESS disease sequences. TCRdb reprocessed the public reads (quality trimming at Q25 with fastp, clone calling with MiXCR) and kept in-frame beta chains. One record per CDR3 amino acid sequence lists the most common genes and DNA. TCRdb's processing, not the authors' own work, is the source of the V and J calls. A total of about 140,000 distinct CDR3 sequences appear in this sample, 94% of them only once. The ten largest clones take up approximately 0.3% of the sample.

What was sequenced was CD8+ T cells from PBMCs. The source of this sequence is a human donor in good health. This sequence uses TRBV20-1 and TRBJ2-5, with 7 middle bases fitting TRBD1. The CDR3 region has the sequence CSARDRDRLQTQYF. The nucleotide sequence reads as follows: TGCAGTGCTAGAGATCGGGACAGACTACAGACCCAGTACTTC.